One and the same sample provided the 11 T cell receptor beta chains below, sequenced in a study of T cells in Graves' hyperthyroidism and ophthalmopathy. Researchers took RNA transcripts and amplified the TCR beta CDR3 regions from them. A set of HTBI primers served as the primers for a first-round RT-PCR of the TCR CDR3. Each CDR3 protein gets one entry after TCRdb re-called the multiplex PCR reads with MiXCR. This table holds about 350,000 distinct CDR3 sequences, 15% to 20% found once. Sequenced: blood. The receptors were gathered from a woman aged 35 to 49 with Graves' ophthalmopathy.

This clonotype was seen many times. This sequence joins TRBV28 and TRBJ2-4, with a weak D call TRBD1 (5 bases). CDR1 is MDHEN and CDR2 is SYDVKM in the germline V gene. Trimming took off 5 bases at V and 6 bases at J, with 17 bases between the two ends. This CDR3 has 15 amino acids. The CDR3, as DNA: TGTGCCAGCAGTCCACCAAGGGGAACAAGAAACATTCAGTACTTC. The encoded protein is CASSPPRGTRNIQYF.

This clonotype was observed many times. The CDR3: CATRGDRETGELFF. The CDR3 bases are TGTGCCACCAGGGGGGACAGGGAGACCGGGGAGCTGTTTTTT. The rearrangement links TRBV24-1 to TRBJ2-2, with TRBD1 matching 9 bases. CDR3 size: 14 residues. Trimming took 7 bases from V and 5 from J; bases not matched to a gene: 4. Looked up from germline, CDR1 is KGHDR and CDR2 is SFDVKD.

The V and J genes are TRBV6-1 and TRBJ2-5, with a weak D call TRBD2 (5 bases). The CDR3 loop spans 15 amino acids. Germline CDR1 and CDR2: MNHNS and SASEGT. The germline V and J ends were trimmed by 6 bases and 5 bases, with 19 bases remaining between them. In DNA form, the CDR3 reads TGTGCCAGCAGAGCCCGTCAGTATACGGGGGAGACCCAGTACTTC. It translates to CASRARQYTGETQYF.

CDR3 protein: CASMPQDSVFSAEAFF. The CDR3 nucleotides read TGTGCCAGTATGCCCCAAGACTCAGTATTTTCGGCTGAAGCTTTCTTT. The chain is built from TRBV19 and TRBJ1-1, with no clear D. V was pared by 7 bases and J by 6 bases, with 24 bases between. The length of the CDR3 is 16 residues. CDR1 is LNHDA, CDR2 SQIVND, per germline (reference sequence).

In this sample, this clonotype turned up many times. The gene calls are TRBV2 and TRBJ2-5; 7 bases are shared with TRBD1. This CDR3 contains 12 residues. The J segment lost 2 bases and the V segment lost 7 bases, leaving 1 base of the junction unmatched. From germline, CDR1 is SNHLY and CDR2 FYNNEI. The CDR3 sequence: CASKQGQETQYF. Written as DNA, the CDR3 is TGTGCCAGCAAACAGGGGCAAGAGACCCAGTACTTC.

The chain carries TRBV12-3 or TRBV12-4 and TRBJ1-3; possible D gene TRBD1, 5 bases. The CDR3 is made up of 14 amino acids. The V end lost 7 bases, the J end lost 4 bases, and 14 bases lay between the germline ends. CDR3: CASTWAGEGNTIYF. The CDR3 region has the DNA TGTGCCAGCACCTGGGCGGGGGAGGGAAACACCATATATTTT.

The table lists this clonotype with many counts. This chain uses TRBV6-6 with TRBJ1-1, with D uncertain. V lost 3 bases and J lost 0, with 20 bases in between. CDR3 length equals 18 residues. The germline gives CDR1 MNHNY, CDR2 SVGAGI (reference sequence). In DNA, the CDR3 is TGTGCCAGCAGTTATAGCGATTGGACGGATCTCATGAACACTGAAGCTTTCTTT. Its protein is CASSYSDWTDLMNTEAFF.

Many counts were recorded for this clonotype. The gene calls are TRBV5-1 and TRBJ1-2, with 7 bases lining up with TRBD1. Trimming removed 5 bases from V and 0 bases from J; junction bases left unmatched: 10. Germline V CDR1 and CDR2: SGHRS, YFSETQ. The CDR3 has 16 amino acids. CDR3: CASRSGTAIANYGYTF. In DNA, the CDR3 is TGCGCCAGCAGATCCGGGACAGCCATAGCTAACTATGGCTACACCTTC.

This clonotype was detected many times. This rearrangement joins TRBV6-5 to TRBJ2-7; D perhaps matches TRBD1 (6 bases). Trimming removed 0 bases at V and 5 bases at J, with 14 bases between. Looked up from germline, CDR1 is MNHEY and CDR2 is SVGAGI. CDR3 size: 15 residues. This chain's CDR3 is CASSYSGQGFDEQYF. In nucleotides, the CDR3 is TGTGCCAGCAGTTACTCGGGGCAGGGGTTCGACGAGCAGTACTTC.

This clonotype was seen ten or more times. The chain employs TRBV20-1 and TRBJ2-7, with TRBD1 as a possible D gene (6 bases). V was shortened by 6 bases and J by 2 bases, with 14 bases between the two germline ends. This CDR3 has 13 amino acids. CDR1 DFQATT and CDR2 SNEGSKA come from the germline V gene (reference sequence). CDR3 amino acids: CSASHGQPYEQYF. The CDR3 DNA follows: TGCAGTGCGAGCCACGGACAGCCCTACGAGCAGTACTTC.

To note about this clonotype: Its ends do not fully match the called genes, so a read error is possible. This sequence joins TRBV18 and TRBJ2-2; maybe TRBD2 (6 bases). This CDR3 region has 16 residues. CDR1 and CDR2 from the germline V gene are KGHSH and LQKENI. The CDR3 region is CASSPAGTQATGELVF. The DNA for the CDR3 is TGTGCCAGCTCACCCGCGGGAACCCAGGCCACCGGGGAGCTGGTTTTT. Combining the CDR3 with reference TRBV18 and TRBJ2-2 gives the whole variable domain NAGVMQNPRHLVRRRGQEARLRCSPMKGHSHVYWYRQLPEEGLKFMVYLQKENIIDESGMPKERFSAEFPKEGPSILRIQQVVRGDSAAYFCASSPAGTQATGELVFGEGSRLTVL.